The 32 T cell receptor beta chains in this list originate from one sample, sequenced in a study of cytomegalovirus exposure and HLA in healthy donors (dated by TCRdb to 2017 to 2019). Receptor libraries were prepared by the immunoSEQ multiplex PCR assay. TCRdb limited this immuneACCESS table to in-frame rearrangements with V and J called. A share of clones is missing; checked studies link under half to unresolved V genes, and the rest is unexplained. The sample profile shows 200,000 to 250,000 clones; more than 75% of them were found once. Approximately 2% of the sample is in the top ten clones. Source material: PBMCs. These TCRs come from a woman under 30 in good health and CMV-seropositive.

This chain connects TRBV5-4 to TRBJ2-1, with 11 bases lining up with TRBD2. Looked up from germline, CDR1 is SGHNT and CDR2 is YYREEE (reference sequence). Trimming took 5 bases from V and 4 from J; bases not matched to a gene: 5. There are 15 residues in the CDR3. CDR3: CASRLRLAGYNEQFF. The CDR3 DNA follows: TGTGCCAGCAGACTGAGACTAGCGGGATACAATGAGCAGTTCTTC.

The chain uses TRBV5-1 and TRBJ1-1, with D possibly matching TRBD1 (6 bases). The length of the CDR3 is 14 residues. In germline, CDR1 is SGHRS, CDR2 YFSETQ. V lost 2 bases and J 4 bases, leaving 12 bases between the germline ends. In DNA, the CDR3 is TGCGCCAGCAGCTTATACAGGGCCAGCACTGAAGCTTTCTTT. Translation: CASSLYRASTEAFF.

This clone was seen only once. V is TRBV6-1 and J is TRBJ2-2; TRBD2 matches 7 bases. Per the germline V gene, CDR1 is MNHNS and CDR2 is SASEGT. This CDR3 contains 12 residues. J lost 5 bases, V lost 6 bases, and 0 bases had no gene match. In DNA, the CDR3 is TGTGCCAGCAGGGGAGGGACCGGGGAGCTGTTTTTT. Translated, it gives CASRGGTGELFF.

This clone is a singleton in its sample. This rearrangement joins TRBV29-1 to TRBJ1-1; possibly TRBD1 for D (5 bases). Trimming stripped 8 bases from V and 1 base from J, with 17 bases between. Germline CDR1 and CDR2: SQVTM and ANQGSEA. The CDR3 loop spans 14 amino acids. The chain's CDR3 is CSTYAGTSNTEAFF. DNA of the CDR3: TGCAGCACCTACGCCGGGACTTCGAACACTGAAGCTTTCTTT.

The CDR3 DNA is TGCGCCAGCAGTGTTGGATCTAGCGGGAGGAAAAATGAGCAGTTCTTC. Protein: CASSVGSSGRKNEQFF. This sequence joins TRBV10-1 and TRBJ2-1, with 11 bases lining up with TRBD2. This CDR3 region has 16 residues. Per the germline V gene, CDR1 is WNHNN and CDR2 is SYGVQD (reference sequence). J was trimmed by 7 bases and V by 4 bases; bases with no gene match: 9.

This rearrangement joins TRBV5-6 to TRBJ2-2; TRBD1 matches at 9 bases. The CDR3 length is 17 residues. CDR1 SGHDT and CDR2 YYEEEE come from the germline V gene. The V gene end was trimmed by 4 bases and the J gene end by 2 bases; junction bases not matched to a gene: 9. Here the CDR3 DNA reads TGTGCCAGCAGCCCGGAGGGACAGGGAGTAAACACCGGGGAGCTGTTTTTT. Translated, it gives CASSPEGQGVNTGELFF.

The chain combines TRBV30 with TRBJ2-7; the D is unclear. Germline-derived CDR1 and CDR2 are GTSNPN and SVGIG (reference sequence). Trimming took off 6 bases at V and 0 bases at J, with 9 bases between the two ends. The CDR3 sequence is 12 residues long. CDR3 protein: CACPVSSYEQYF. The CDR3 DNA reads TGTGCCTGCCCAGTTTCCTCCTACGAGCAGTACTTC.

V is TRBV10-3 and J is TRBJ1-2; D call uncertain. Trimming removed 2 bases from V and 6 bases from J, with 10 bases in between. Germline CDR1 ENHRY, CDR2 SYGVKD. The CDR3 is made up of 13 amino acids. CDR3 DNA: TGTGCCATCAGTGAGGTCGGGTTGCATGGCTACACCTTC. It translates to CAISEVGLHGYTF.

J is TRBJ2-7 and V is TRBV28, with TRBD2 as a possible D gene (6 bases). V was trimmed by 7 bases and J by 5 bases, leaving 15 bases between them. From germline, CDR1 is MDHEN and CDR2 SYDVKM. The length of the CDR3 is 13 residues. The CDR3 nucleotides are TGTGCCAGCATTAATCGGGGGATCCACGAGCAGTACTTC. It translates to CASINRGIHEQYF.

The J gene is TRBJ2-5, the V gene TRBV10-3; 11 bases map to TRBD1. The V segment lost 7 bases and the J segment 2 bases; nucleotides outside the gene matches: 3. The CDR3 loop spans 14 amino acids. In germline, CDR1 is ENHRY, CDR2 SYGVKD. CDR3 region: CAIKGQGEQETQYF. The CDR3 nucleotides are TGTGCCATCAAGGGACAGGGGGAACAAGAGACCCAGTACTTC.

The V and J genes are TRBV27 and TRBJ1-1, with 9 positions matching TRBD1. V lost 5 bases to trimming and J lost 0 bases; unmatched junction nucleotides: 4. This CDR3 spans 15 amino acids. Looked up from germline, CDR1 is MNHEY and CDR2 is SMNVEV (reference sequence). CDR3 sequence (DNA): TGTGCCAGCAGTCCATGGGACAGGGTGAACACTGAAGCTTTCTTT. Translating it yields CASSPWDRVNTEAFF.

In its sample, this clone was seen a few times. The V call is TRBV25-1, the J call TRBJ2-7, with 10 bases lining up with TRBD2. V lost 4 bases to trimming and J lost 3 bases; unmatched junction nucleotides: 6. The CDR3 has 15 residues. Germline V gene sequence: CDR1 MGHDK, CDR2 SYGVNS. The CDR3 region has the DNA TGTGCCAGCAGTGCTGTTACTAGCGGGGACTACGAGCAGTACTTC. Protein product: CASSAVTSGDYEQYF.

The J gene is TRBJ2-7, the V gene TRBV19, with 7 nucleotides matching TRBD2. Looked up from germline, CDR1 is LNHDA and CDR2 is SQIVND (reference sequence). Losses at the gene ends were 8 bases for V and 7 bases for J; bases not matched to a gene: 5. This CDR3 is 11 amino acids long. The DNA of the CDR3 is TGTGCCAGTGGGGGGGTTCGGGAGCAGTACTTC. This codes for CASGGVREQYF.

The chain is built from TRBV6-6 and TRBJ2-2, with 9 bases that match TRBD1. V dropped 5 bases and J dropped 7; count of bases not matched to a gene: 2. Per germline, CDR1 MNHNY and CDR2 SVGAGI (reference sequence). There are 13 residues in the CDR3. This chain's CDR3 is CASSQTGGGELFF. In nucleotides, the CDR3 is TGTGCCAGCAGTCAGACAGGGGGCGGGGAGCTGTTTTTT.

The V gene is TRBV27, the J gene TRBJ1-2, with D perhaps TRBD1 (6 bases). CDR1 MNHEY and CDR2 SMNVEV come from the germline V gene (reference sequence). V dropped 2 bases and J dropped 6 bases, with 13 bases sitting between them. This CDR3 spans 14 amino acids. As DNA, the CDR3 is TGTGCCAGCAGTTTAGTTGGGTCAGGGGATGGCTACACCTTC. Protein product: CASSLVGSGDGYTF.

The chain employs TRBV19 and TRBJ2-1; weak D call: TRBD2 (5 bases). Germline CDR1 LNHDA, CDR2 SQIVND (reference sequence). Trimming pared 5 bases from V and 4 bases from J, leaving 12 bases between. CDR3 length: 14 residues. The CDR3 DNA reads as TGTGCCAGTAGTTATGACTACGGGTACAATGAGCAGTTCTTC. This gives the protein CASSYDYGYNEQFF.

This rearrangement joins TRBV6-1 to TRBJ1-5, with D perhaps matching TRBD1 (5 bases). CDR1 is MNHNS, CDR2 SASEGT, per germline. Trimming shortened V by 5 bases and J by 0 bases, and 11 bases separated the two germline ends. The CDR3 has 15 amino acids. In DNA form, the CDR3 reads TGTGCCAGCAGTACGAGGACACATAGCAATCAGCCCCAGCATTTT. Residues: CASSTRTHSNQPQHF.

Comment on this clone: At one end, the junction sequence differs from germline, possibly due to a read error. V gene TRBV7-7 combines with J gene TRBJ2-3; D gene ambiguous. This CDR3 has 14 amino acids. The V gene's germline CDR1 is SSHAT and CDR2 FNYEAQ (reference sequence). CDR3 region: CASSLLQGTDTQYF. The CDR3 coding sequence is TGTGCTAGCAGCTTACTTCAGGGCACAGATACGCAGTATTTT.

CDR3 loop: CASSSAGFPNEKLFF. The DNA of the CDR3 is TGTGCCAGCAGCTCTGCAGGGTTTCCTAATGAAAAACTGTTTTTT. The chain links TRBV5-4 to TRBJ1-4, with D perhaps TRBD1 (5 bases). The germline CDR1 and CDR2 sequences are SGHNT and YYREEE (reference sequence). V was trimmed by 3 bases and J by 3 bases, leaving 12 bases between them. The CDR3 loop spans 15 amino acids.

This clone was detected only once. The chain links TRBV5-6 to TRBJ1-2, with TRBD1 as a possible D gene (6 bases). Trimming cost V 0 bases and J 0 bases, with 12 bases left between them. CDR3 size: 16 residues. Germline loops: CDR1 SGHDT, CDR2 YYEEEE. CDR3 residues: CASSLGTGTANYGYTF. The CDR3 coding sequence is TGTGCCAGCAGCTTGGGAACAGGGACCGCTAACTATGGCTACACCTTC.

This clone showed up just once. The gene calls are TRBV9 and TRBJ2-6, with D possibly being TRBD1 (6 bases). The CDR3 extends over 17 amino acids. V gave up 0 bases and J gave up 4 bases, with 14 bases separating them. Looked up from germline, CDR1 is SGDLS and CDR2 is YYNGEE. The CDR3 reads CASSVAPTGTGANVLTF. CDR3 bases: TGTGCCAGCAGCGTAGCTCCGACAGGAACCGGGGCCAACGTCCTGACTTTC.

V usage is TRBV6-5 and J usage is TRBJ2-2; TRBD1 might be the D (6 bases). The CDR3 is 16 residues long. V shed 2 bases and J shed 4 bases, with 14 bases lying between them. Germline V gives CDR1 MNHEY, CDR2 SVGAGI. CDR3 nucleotide sequence: TGTGCCAGCAGTTACGTCGGGACAATGCCCACCGGGGAGCTGTTTTTT. Its protein is CASSYVGTMPTGELFF.

The count of this clone is one. The J gene is TRBJ1-5, the V gene TRBV27; D remains ambiguous. Between the trimmed V and J ends, which lost 2 bases and 4 bases, there was a span of 12 bases. From germline, CDR1 is MNHEY and CDR2 SMNVEV (reference sequence). The CDR3 contains 15 residues. This chain's CDR3 is CASSLSRELNQPQHF. The CDR3 coding sequence is TGTGCCAGCAGTTTAAGTCGGGAATTAAATCAGCCCCAGCATTTT.

The chain has TRBV7-9 and TRBJ2-7; 11 bases map to TRBD2. CDR1 and CDR2 (germline): SEHNR, FQNEAQ (reference sequence). The CDR3 runs 19 residues. Germline trimming cut 5 bases from V and 0 bases from J; bases unmatched to any gene: 15. The CDR3 DNA is TGTGCCAGCAGCGGGCCCGGCCTAGCGGGAGGCCAGAGCTCCTACGAGCAGTACTTC. Residues: CASSGPGLAGGQSSYEQYF.

The chain combines TRBV4-1 with TRBJ2-1; TRBD2 agrees at 7 bases. Germline assignment: CDR1 MGHRA and CDR2 YSYEKL. The CDR3 sequence is 18 residues long. The trim removed 4 bases at V and 3 bases at J, leaving 15 bases unmatched. As DNA, the CDR3 is TGCGCCAGCAGCCTTCACGGGGGGTGGAGCGAGGGCTACAATGAGCAGTTCTTC. This translates into CASSLHGGWSEGYNEQFF.

The J gene is TRBJ2-7, the V gene TRBV11-2; 8 bases fit TRBD1. The junction had 6 bases not matched to a gene; V was cut back by 5 bases and J by 3 bases. Germline CDR1 and CDR2: SGHAT and FQNNGV. The CDR3 is 14 amino acids. CDR3 amino acids: CASSPIGTGYEQYF. As DNA, the CDR3 is TGTGCCAGCAGCCCCATAGGGACAGGCTACGAGCAGTACTTC.

The chain carries TRBV27 and TRBJ1-5; no reliable D call. Germline V lookup: CDR1 MNHEY, CDR2 SMNVEV (reference sequence). There are 15 residues in the CDR3. V lost 3 bases and J 6 bases, leaving 15 bases between the germline ends. The CDR3 coding sequence is TGTGCCAGCAGTTTTGCCGGGGATGGGGTTCAGCCCCAGCATTTT. Translation: CASSFAGDGVQPQHF.

The chain is built from TRBV29-1 and TRBJ2-2; 8 bases agree with TRBD1. CDR1 and CDR2 from the germline V gene are SQVTM and ANQGSEA. The CDR3 has 12 amino acids. This chain's CDR3 is CARTGSAGELFF. The CDR3 region has the DNA TGCGCCCGGACAGGGTCAGCCGGGGAGCTGTTTTTT.

The gene calls are TRBV7-6 and TRBJ1-2; perhaps TRBD1 as D (6 bases). Trimming pared 1 base from V and 6 bases from J, leaving 15 bases between. CDR1 is SGHVS and CDR2 is FNYEAQ in the germline V gene. This CDR3 has 15 amino acids. The CDR3 sequence: CASSLGEQGRDGYTF. CDR3 bases: TGTGCCAGCAGCTTAGGAGAACAGGGTCGGGATGGCTACACCTTC.

In nucleotides, the CDR3 is TGTGCCAGCAGCTGGGGTGTGGGACAGGGGATTGAAAAACTGTTTTTT. This translates into CASSWGVGQGIEKLFF. The rearrangement joins TRBV5-6 to TRBJ1-4; 10 bases line up with TRBD1. Unmatched junction bases numbered 9, after V lost 3 bases and J lost 7 bases. CDR3 length: 16 amino acids. In germline, CDR1 is SGHDT, CDR2 YYEEEE.

The chain combines TRBV19 with TRBJ2-7; 9 bases match TRBD1. The ends lost 5 bases at V and 5 bases at J; junction bases unmatched: 4. The CDR3 consists of 13 residues. Germline lookup yields CDR1 LNHDA and CDR2 SQIVND (reference sequence). CDR3 in amino acids: CASSLGQGNEQYF. In nucleotides, the CDR3 is TGTGCCAGTAGTTTGGGACAGGGCAACGAGCAGTACTTC.

This clone has just one count. V is TRBV5-6 and J is TRBJ2-1, with 13 bases aligning to TRBD2. Germline-derived CDR1 and CDR2 are SGHDT and YYEEEE. The CDR3 runs 17 residues. The V segment lost 4 bases and the J segment 3 bases; nucleotides outside the gene matches: 7. The CDR3 loop is CASSHSLAGGLYNEQFF. The CDR3 region has the DNA TGTGCCAGCAGCCATTCACTAGCGGGAGGGCTCTACAATGAGCAGTTCTTC.